The 30 T cell receptor beta chains below all came from one sample that was sequenced in a study of T-cell memory formation after mild COVID-19. Using its own MiXCR run on the 5' RACE reads, TCRdb lists one record per CDR3 protein. The table has 400,000 to 500,000 distinct CDR3 sequences, approximately 20% seen once; the top ten hold around 8%. Sequencing was performed on PBMCs or a T cell subset sorted from them (not recorded which). The receptors here all came from an adult woman who had mild COVID-19 (a few samples of this study predate the infection). Cell type and time point are not known.

Only a few counts were recorded for this clonotype. V usage is TRBV7-8 and J usage is TRBJ2-2; D might be TRBD2 (5 bases). The CDR3 consists of 16 residues. The V end lost 1 base, the J end lost 2 bases, and 11 bases lay between the germline ends. Germline values: CDR1 SGHVS, CDR2 FQNEAQ. Here the CDR3 reads CASSLETLDNTGELFF. Written as DNA, the CDR3 is TGTGCCAGCAGCTTAGAGACACTAGACAACACCGGGGAGCTGTTTTTT.

This clonotype was counted only a few times. The rearrangement uses TRBV20-1 and TRBJ1-2; D ambiguous. Trimming took off 1 base at V and 7 bases at J, with 10 bases between the two ends. The CDR3 runs to 12 residues. Germline V gene data show CDR1 as DFQATT and CDR2 as SNEGSKA (reference sequence). This CDR3 reads CSARGTGGGYTF. CDR3 sequence (DNA): TGCAGTGCTAGAGGGACCGGAGGTGGCTACACCTTC.

This clonotype was detected only a few times. V gene TRBV19 combines with J gene TRBJ2-2; D call uncertain. This CDR3 has 14 amino acids. With 7 bases removed from V and 6 bases from J, the gap between germline ends came to 15 bases. Germline loops: CDR1 LNHDA, CDR2 SQIVND (reference sequence). DNA for the CDR3: TGTGCCAGTAATCGTCAGGTCTCGTCCGGGGAGCTGTTTTTT. Protein sequence: CASNRQVSSGELFF.

This clonotype showed up many times. The genes are TRBV11-2 and TRBJ2-3; D possibly corresponds to TRBD1 (5 bases). Trimming took off 0 bases at V and 3 bases at J, with 7 bases between the two ends. Germline V gene data show CDR1 as SGHAT and CDR2 as FQNNGV. This CDR3 is 14 amino acids long. Here the CDR3 DNA reads TGTGCCAGCAGCTTAGAGGGGCTGACAGATACGCAGTATTTT. Residues: CASSLEGLTDTQYF.

The rearrangement uses TRBV12-3 or TRBV12-4 and TRBJ2-7; D is unresolved. CDR3 length equals 13 residues. V gave up 2 bases and J gave up 2 bases, with 7 bases separating them. As DNA, the CDR3 is TGTGCCAGCAGTTTAAGGGCCGCCTACGAGCAGTACTTC. This codes for CASSLRAAYEQYF.

This clonotype was seen a handful of times. The rearrangement links TRBV7-8 to TRBJ2-1; a possible D gene is TRBD2 (5 bases). Germline loops: CDR1 SGHVS, CDR2 FQNEAQ. Trimming took 1 base from V and 14 from J, leaving 15 bases between them. CDR3 length: 13 residues. CDR3 residues: CASSLELGKIEFF. The CDR3 region has the DNA TGTGCCAGCAGCTTAGAACTAGGAAAAATTGAGTTCTTC.

V and J are TRBV7-3 and TRBJ1-1, with D unresolved. CDR1 and CDR2 (germline): SGHTA, FQGTGA. This CDR3 has 13 amino acids. Trimming shortened V by 5 bases and J by 1 base, and 8 bases separated the two germline ends. The DNA of the CDR3 is TGTGCCAGCAGCAGATCAGAGAACACTGAAGCTTTCTTT. Protein product: CASSRSENTEAFF.

V usage is TRBV14 and J usage is TRBJ1-2, with TRBD1 matching 7 bases. Germline V gives CDR1 SGHDN, CDR2 FVKESK. Trimming took 4 bases from V and 5 from J; bases not matched to a gene: 7. The CDR3 length is 14 residues. DNA of the CDR3: TGTGCCAGCAGCCCCCGGGACAGCCTTTATGGCTACACCTTC. Translated: CASSPRDSLYGYTF.

The chain combines TRBV7-2 with TRBJ1-2, with 9 bases fitting TRBD1. CDR3 length equals 13 residues. Germline V gives CDR1 SGHTA, CDR2 FQGNSA. Trimming cost V 6 bases and J 9 bases; bases outside gene matches: 8. The CDR3 DNA reads TGTGCCAGCAGGTCCCGGGACAGGGACAGCTACACCTTC. It specifies CASRSRDRDSYTF. The full variable domain, in which reference TRBV7-2 and TRBJ1-2 provide the parts outside the CDR3, is GAGVSQSPSNKVTEKGKDVELRCDPISGHTALYWYRQSLGQGLEFLIYFQGNSAPDKSGLPSDRFSAERTGGSVSTLTIQRTQQEDSAVYLCASRSRDRDSYTFGSGTRLTVV.

This clonotype has more than one count but fewer than ten. The V and J genes are TRBV7-8 and TRBJ1-5; tentatively, D is TRBD1 (5 bases). Trimming shortened V by 1 base and J by 7 bases, and 14 bases separated the two germline ends. Germline values: CDR1 SGHVS, CDR2 FQNEAQ. The CDR3 covers 15 residues. DNA for the CDR3: TGTGCCAGCAGCTTAGAGGTCCAGGGAAGACAGCCCCAGCATTTT. It is translated as CASSLEVQGRQPQHF.

The chain uses TRBV19 and TRBJ2-7, with D hard to call. The CDR3 extends over 14 amino acids. Germline V gene lookup returns CDR1 LNHDA and CDR2 SQIVND (reference sequence). Trimming took off 5 bases at V and 2 bases at J, with 13 bases between the two ends. This CDR3 reads CASSWAPGAYEQYF. CDR3 DNA: TGTGCCAGTAGTTGGGCCCCCGGCGCCTACGAGCAGTACTTC.

The CDR3 sequence: CASSARWVEQFF. The CDR3 DNA reads TGTGCCAGCAGCGCCCGTTGGGTTGAGCAGTTCTTC. The chain employs TRBV7-2 and TRBJ2-1; D is ambiguous. V lost 5 bases to trimming and J lost 9 bases, with 11 bases between them. Germline V CDR1 and CDR2: SGHTA, FQGNSA. This CDR3 spans 12 amino acids. Full variable domain (rest looked up from reference TRBV7-2 and TRBJ2-1): GAGVSQSPSNKVTEKGKDVELRCDPISGHTALYWYRQSLGQGLEFLIYFQGNSAPDKSGLPSDRFSAERTGGSVSTLTIQRTQQEDSAVYLCASSARWVEQFFGPGTRLTVL.

The chain recombines TRBV27 with TRBJ2-7; a weak D match, TRBD2 (6 bases). Germline V gives CDR1 MNHEY, CDR2 SMNVEV (reference sequence). The CDR3 spans 14 residues. V was shortened by 3 bases and J by 3 bases, with 12 bases between the two germline ends. The CDR3 DNA follows: TGTGCCAGCAGTTTCCTTCAGGGAGGCTACGAGCAGTACTTC. Protein sequence: CASSFLQGGYEQYF.

In this sample, this clonotype turned up many times. The chain recombines TRBV7-2 with TRBJ2-5, with TRBD2 as a possible D gene (5 bases). Looked up from germline, CDR1 is SGHTA and CDR2 is FQGNSA. Trimming cost V 1 base and J 1 base, with 13 bases left between them. The CDR3 extends over 16 amino acids. CDR3 in amino acids: CASSLEDSATQETQYF. CDR3 DNA: TGTGCCAGCAGCTTAGAGGACTCGGCGACCCAAGAGACCCAGTACTTC. Supplemented by reference TRBV7-2 and TRBJ2-5, the full variable domain reads GAGVSQSPSNKVTEKGKDVELRCDPISGHTALYWYRQSLGQGLEFLIYFQGNSAPDKSGLPSDRFSAERTGGSVSTLTIQRTQQEDSAVYLCASSLEDSATQETQYFGPGTRLLVL.

The chain couples TRBV27 to TRBJ1-2; 9 bases line up with TRBD1. J gave up 4 bases and V 5 bases, and 8 bases lay outside the gene matches. The germline CDR1 and CDR2 sequences are MNHEY and SMNVEV (reference sequence). The CDR3 has 15 amino acids. CDR3 loop: CASSPTGGAGYGYTF. CDR3 in DNA: TGTGCCAGCAGTCCAACAGGGGGCGCGGGCTATGGCTACACCTTC.

This clonotype was observed a handful of times. The chain couples TRBV30 to TRBJ2-3; 8 nucleotides match TRBD1. This CDR3 contains 14 residues. Germline V gene sequence: CDR1 GTSNPN, CDR2 SVGIG (reference sequence). After removal of 3 bases from V and 3 bases from J, the junction contained 5 bases not matched to a gene. CDR3 in DNA: TGTGCCTGGAGCGAGACAGGGGCGACAGATACGCAGTATTTT. Translated: CAWSETGATDTQYF.

V gene TRBV7-9 combines with J gene TRBJ1-6; D is undetermined. Germline V gene data show CDR1 as SEHNR and CDR2 as FQNEAQ (reference sequence). The CDR3 length is 14 residues. Deletions cut 2 bases from V and 9 bases from J, with 11 bases between. The CDR3 reads CASSLTGVGSPLHF. DNA of the CDR3: TGTGCCAGCAGCTTAACCGGGGTCGGTTCACCCCTCCACTTT.

The sample holds a few counts of this clonotype. CDR3: CASSPTSGRAYEQFF. DNA of the CDR3: TGTGCCAGCAGCCCCACTAGCGGGAGGGCCTATGAGCAGTTCTTC. The rearrangement uses TRBV7-6 and TRBJ2-1; the match to TRBD2 covers 13 bases. Trimming took 5 bases from V and 8 from J; bases not matched to a gene: 6. The CDR3 runs to 15 residues. In germline, CDR1 is SGHVS, CDR2 FNYEAQ.

The rearrangement joins TRBV7-2 to TRBJ2-2; D might be TRBD1 (6 bases). This CDR3 contains 16 residues. The V gene lost 4 bases and the J gene lost 8 bases, with 20 bases spanning the gap. In germline, CDR1 is SGHTA, CDR2 FQGNSA. The chain's CDR3 is CASSYTGTSLAGELFF. The DNA of the CDR3 is TGTGCCAGCAGCTATACCGGGACAAGCCTCGCAGGGGAGCTGTTTTTT.

The chain is built from TRBV24-1 and TRBJ2-1; 7 bases agree with TRBD1. This CDR3 spans 15 amino acids. The germline V gene encodes CDR1 KGHDR and CDR2 SFDVKD. J gave up 3 bases and V 0 bases, and 1 base lay outside the gene matches. CDR3 coding DNA: TGTGCCACCAGTGATTTGGGACAGGACTACAATGAGCAGTTCTTC. As protein: CATSDLGQDYNEQFF.

This clonotype was counted a few times. The genes are TRBV5-6 and TRBJ1-2, with D perhaps matching TRBD1 (5 bases). Germline V gene sequence: CDR1 SGHDT, CDR2 YYEEEE. The V and J ends lost 2 bases and 4 bases respectively, with 9 bases between them. This CDR3 is built from 13 residues. The CDR3 sequence: CASSFGHSYGYTF. The CDR3 region has the DNA TGTGCCAGCAGCTTCGGACACTCCTATGGCTACACCTTC.

The chain carries TRBV6-2 or TRBV6-3 and TRBJ2-7; D may be TRBD1 (7 bases). CDR1 and CDR2 (germline): MNHEY, SVGEGT. Trimming removed 5 bases from V and 2 bases from J, with 13 bases in between. This CDR3 contains 14 residues. In nucleotides, the CDR3 is TGTGCCAGCAGTACGCGGGACAGCGCCTACGAGCAGTACTTC. Protein: CASSTRDSAYEQYF.

The chain employs TRBV7-9 and TRBJ1-2; 10 bases align to TRBD1. V shed 4 bases and J 0 bases; nucleotides not matched to a gene: 2. Germline-derived CDR1 and CDR2 are SEHNR and FQNEAQ (reference sequence). The CDR3 runs 15 residues. The CDR3 nucleotides read TGTGCCAGCAGCTGGACAGGGGGTACTAACTATGGCTACACCTTC. This encodes CASSWTGGTNYGYTF. The variable domain in full, with the rest retrieved from reference TRBV7-9 and TRBJ1-2, is DTGVSQNPRHKITKRGQNVTFRCDPISEHNRLYWYRQTLGQGPEFLTYFQNEAQLEKSRLLSDRFSAERPKGSFSTLEIQRTEQGDSAMYLCASSWTGGTNYGYTFGSGTRLTVV.

This clonotype was observed a few times. Compared with germline, one end of the junction differs, possibly owing to a read error. This sequence joins TRBV7-9 and TRBJ2-7, with D maybe TRBD2 (8 bases). The germline V gene has CDR1 SEHNR and CDR2 FQNEAQ (reference sequence). The CDR3 contains 14 residues. CDR3 region: CASSVAGTDYEQYF. In nucleotides, the CDR3 is TGTGCCAGCAGCGTAGCGGGGACAGATTACGAGCAGTACTTC.

Written as DNA, the CDR3 is TGTGCCAGCAGCTTAGGATATGGTGGCTACACCTTC. Its protein product is CASSLGYGGYTF. The chain has TRBV11-2 and TRBJ1-2; D gene uncertain. The V end was cut by 1 base, the J end by 7 bases, with 7 bases between. CDR1 is SGHAT and CDR2 is FQNNGV in the germline V gene. The CDR3 has 12 amino acids.

This clonotype has only one observation. This chain connects TRBV6-5 to TRBJ2-2; TRBD1 matches at 11 bases. The CDR3 spans 15 residues. After removal of 6 bases from V and 7 bases from J, the junction contained 7 bases not matched to a gene. CDR1 MNHEY and CDR2 SVGAGI come from the germline V gene. The CDR3 nucleotides are TGTGCCAGCAGGACCGGGACAGGGGGGATCGGGGAGCTGTTTTTT. It codes for CASRTGTGGIGELFF.

This chain connects TRBV20-1 to TRBJ2-7, with 7 bases lining up with TRBD1. The V and J ends lost 6 bases and 6 bases, in that order; junction bases with no gene match: 8. Per germline, CDR1 DFQATT and CDR2 SNEGSKA (reference sequence). The CDR3 totals 12 residues. CDR3 region: CSARDSPGEQYF. CDR3 nucleotides: TGCAGTGCCAGGGACAGCCCTGGCGAGCAGTACTTC.

In the case of this clonotype: One end of the junction fails to match germline, which may point to a read error. The CDR3 DNA follows: TGTGCCGGCAGCCCCCCGAGTGATACTGAAGCTTTCTTT. This codes for CAGSPPSDTEAFF. This chain joins TRBV9 and TRBJ1-1; D call uncertain. Per germline, CDR1 SGDLS and CDR2 YYNGEE. The CDR3 has 13 amino acids.

This clonotype appeared many times. J is TRBJ2-3 and V is TRBV5-1; D may match TRBD1 or TRBD2 (5 bases each). This CDR3 region has 14 residues. Germline V lookup: CDR1 SGHRS, CDR2 YFSETQ. Trimming stripped 2 bases from V and 4 bases from J, with 11 bases between. CDR3 coding DNA: TGCGCCAGCAGCTTAGGCCGGGGCGCAGATACGCAGTATTTT. Translated, it gives CASSLGRGADTQYF.

This clonotype was observed at least ten times. CDR3 nucleotide sequence: TGCAGTGCTAGTCCGACTAGCGGGAGGTCCTACAATGAGCAGTTCTTC. Translating gives CSASPTSGRSYNEQFF. J is TRBJ2-1 and V is TRBV20-1; 13 bases are a match to TRBD2. In germline, CDR1 is DFQATT, CDR2 SNEGSKA (reference sequence). The CDR3 has 16 amino acids. V shed 3 bases and J 1 base; nucleotides not matched to a gene: 3.